The 16 T cell receptor beta chains reported below all come from one sample, sequenced in a study of cytomegalovirus exposure and HLA in healthy donors. Repertoires were generated with immunoSEQ multiplex PCR, while TCRdb's copy carries only in-frame clones and drops some. The sample gives around 300,000 clones, roughly 87% of which show up once; 0.95% to 1.5% is in the top ten. The sample taken for sequencing was PBMCs. These TCRs come from a woman in her twenties or thirties in good health and CMV-seropositive.

This sequence joins TRBV7-9 and TRBJ2-7; D might be TRBD1 or TRBD2, each matching 6 bases. CDR1 SEHNR and CDR2 FQNEAQ come from the germline V gene (reference sequence). The CDR3 runs to 14 residues. V lost 4 bases and J 3 bases, leaving 13 bases between the germline ends. This CDR3 is CASSSDRGVYEQYF. CDR3 nucleotides: TGTGCCAGCAGCTCTGATAGGGGGGTCTACGAGCAGTACTTC.

This chain joins TRBV10-1 and TRBJ1-1; the match to TRBD1 covers 8 bases. In germline, CDR1 is WNHNN, CDR2 SYGVQD (reference sequence). V shed 7 bases and J 4 bases; nucleotides not matched to a gene: 11. The CDR3 contains 15 residues. The DNA for the CDR3 is TGCGCCAGCATTGGCAGGGGGCTAAATAGCACTGAAGCTTTCTTT. This codes for CASIGRGLNSTEAFF.

The chain joins TRBV28 to TRBJ2-7, with TRBD1 identical over 8 bases. J gave up 3 bases and V 4 bases, and 11 bases lay outside the gene matches. This CDR3 comprises 16 residues. Germline CDR1 MDHEN, CDR2 SYDVKM. The CDR3 sequence: CASSSPGDRKFYEQYF. CDR3 nucleotides: TGTGCCAGCAGTTCCCCTGGGGACAGGAAGTTCTACGAGCAGTACTTC.

The chain couples TRBV18 to TRBJ2-7, with TRBD1 as a possible D gene (6 bases). CDR1 and CDR2 (germline): KGHSH, LQKENI. Trimming removed 5 bases from V and 1 base from J, with 9 bases in between. The CDR3 runs to 13 residues. CDR3: CASSSTGSYEQYF. CDR3 bases: TGTGCCAGCTCATCAACAGGGTCCTACGAGCAGTACTTC.

This chain links TRBV11-3 with TRBJ2-3; possibly TRBD1 or TRBD2 for D (5 bases each). Germline V gives CDR1 SGHNT, CDR2 YENEEA. V was pared by 1 base and J by 2 bases, with 13 bases between. The CDR3 runs to 16 residues. The CDR3 coding sequence is TGTGCCAGCAGCTTAGCATCCGGGGCTCTCACAGATACGCAGTATTTT. It encodes CASSLASGALTDTQYF. The full variable domain, in which reference TRBV11-3 and TRBJ2-3 provide the parts outside the CDR3, is EAGVVQSPRYKIIEKKQPVAFWCNPISGHNTLYWYLQNLGQGPELLIRYENEEAVDDSQLPKDRFSAERLKGVDSTLKIQPAELGDSAVYLCASSLASGALTDTQYFGPGTRLTVL.

The chain has TRBV10-3 and TRBJ1-2; D gene unclear. Germline V gives CDR1 ENHRY, CDR2 SYGVKD. The CDR3 has 15 amino acids. V was shortened by 4 bases and J by 0 bases, with 12 bases between the two germline ends. The CDR3: CAISGGDLANYGYTF. In DNA, the CDR3 is TGTGCCATCAGTGGAGGAGACTTAGCTAACTATGGCTACACCTTC.

This rearrangement joins TRBV2 to TRBJ1-1; D not certain. Germline V gene sequence: CDR1 SNHLY, CDR2 FYNNEI. V lost 5 bases and J lost 1, with 8 bases in between. The CDR3 covers 13 residues. The CDR3 protein is CASSPTRNTEAFF. The CDR3 region has the DNA TGTGCCAGCAGTCCCACACGGAACACTGAAGCTTTCTTT.

V usage is TRBV6-1 and J usage is TRBJ1-5; tentative D call: TRBD1 (5 bases). This CDR3 has 13 amino acids. Looked up from germline, CDR1 is MNHNS and CDR2 is SASEGT. The V and J ends lost 6 bases and 5 bases respectively, with 11 bases between them. CDR3 DNA sequence: TGTGCCAGCAGAATCGGGGACGATCAGCCCCAGCATTTT. Translating it yields CASRIGDDQPQHF.

The chain uses TRBV7-2 and TRBJ1-5; no clear D. V lost 1 base, J lost 5 bases, and 6 bases lay in between. The CDR3 runs 13 residues. Germline V gives CDR1 SGHTA, CDR2 FQGNSA. The CDR3 sequence is CASSLEPDQPQHF. The DNA of the CDR3 is TGTGCCAGCAGCTTAGAACCGGATCAGCCCCAGCATTTT.

This clone was observed a handful of times. The CDR3 bases are TGTGCCAGTGCTAGCGCCTACGAGCAGTACTTC. This codes for CASASAYEQYF. The chain links TRBV2 to TRBJ2-7, with a weak D call TRBD2 (6 bases). The CDR3 covers 11 residues. Per the germline V gene, CDR1 is SNHLY and CDR2 is FYNNEI. Trimming took 9 bases from V and 2 from J, leaving 8 bases between them.

The V and J genes are TRBV5-1 and TRBJ2-7; no definite D call. The germline gives CDR1 SGHRS, CDR2 YFSETQ. CDR3 length: 14 amino acids. V lost 3 bases and J 1 base, leaving 11 bases between the germline ends. This CDR3 reads CASSSGVPSYEQYF. For the CDR3, the DNA is TGCGCCAGCAGCTCGGGTGTCCCTTCCTACGAGCAGTACTTC.

The chain has TRBV27 and TRBJ2-1, with 8 bases fitting TRBD1. J was trimmed by 4 bases and V by 5 bases; bases with no gene match: 4. Germline V gives CDR1 MNHEY, CDR2 SMNVEV (reference sequence). This CDR3 contains 14 residues. CDR3 protein: CASSARQGYNEQFF. The CDR3 DNA is TGTGCCAGCAGTGCCCGACAGGGGTACAATGAGCAGTTCTTC.

V usage is TRBV4-3 and J usage is TRBJ2-7; a weak D match, TRBD2 (5 bases). Trimming removed 0 bases from V and 0 bases from J, with 9 bases in between. The CDR3 consists of 15 residues. Germline V lookup: CDR1 LGHNA, CDR2 YSLEER. CDR3 amino acids: CASSQERDDSYEQYF. The CDR3 nucleotides are TGCGCCAGCAGCCAAGAACGGGATGACTCCTACGAGCAGTACTTC.

The chain is built from TRBV9 and TRBJ1-1; D is unresolved. Germline assignment: CDR1 SGDLS and CDR2 YYNGEE. The CDR3 is 15 amino acids. V shed 0 bases and J shed 1 base, with 10 bases lying between them. The CDR3 here is CASSVDIRTNTEAFF. DNA for the CDR3: TGTGCCAGCAGCGTAGATATTCGGACGAACACTGAAGCTTTCTTT. Together with reference TRBV9 and TRBJ1-1, the CDR3 gives the full variable domain: DSGVTQTPKHLITATGQRVTLRCSPRSGDLSVYWYQQSLDQGLQFLIQYYNGEERAKGNILERFSAQQFPDLHSELNLSSLELGDSALYFCASSVDIRTNTEAFFGQGTRLTVV.

This clone was recorded a few times. CDR3 region: CASSATDNSPLHF. The CDR3 bases are TGCGCCAGCAGTGCGACAGATAATTCACCCCTCCACTTT. The chain links TRBV10-2 to TRBJ1-6; D possibly corresponds to TRBD1 (5 bases). V lost 4 bases to trimming and J lost 5 bases, with 6 bases between them. Germline V gene data show CDR1 as WSHSY and CDR2 as SAAADI. The CDR3 has 13 residues.

This clone was counted between two and nine times. The chain has TRBV28 and TRBJ2-7; the D gene could be TRBD1 or TRBD2 (7 bases each). This CDR3 comprises 13 residues. Deletions cut 8 bases from V and 2 bases from J, with 13 bases between. Looked up from germline, CDR1 is MDHEN and CDR2 is SYDVKM. The CDR3 nucleotides are TGTGCCAGCCGCAGGGGGGGCCCCTACGAGCAGTACTTC. Translating gives CASRRGGPYEQYF.